This entry features one T cell receptor (beta chain) sequence. V lost 3 bases, J lost 8 bases, and 8 bases stayed unmatched. The CDR3 consists of 16 residues. From germline, CDR1 is MDHEN and CDR2 SYDVKM. Per the original data handling: Reference gene primer amplification yielded estimated nucleated cell counts. The table came from immunoSEQ multiplex PCR; TCRdb's copy has only in-frame clones and leaves some out. The V and J calls and clone size come from that table; D and trimming were worked out from the DNA. The table includes about 140,000 clones, around 88% detected once. These data come from a study of blood T cell repertoires in COVID-19. Study background: Acute and convalescent COVID-19 samples came from the United States, Italy and Spain. PBMCs, B-cell-depleted T cells, or T cells were the source of the cDNA or gDNA that made up the material.

The sample consisted of peripheral blood. This sequence joins TRBV28 and TRBJ2-1, with TRBD2 identical over 12 bases. This TCR came from a woman aged 55-70 years with acute or convalescent COVID-19. CDR3 nucleotides: TGTGCCAGCAGTTTCTATTCTAGCGGGGGGGCCTATGAGCAGTTCTTC. Protein: CASSFYSSGGAYEQFF. The variable domain in full, with the rest retrieved from reference TRBV28 and TRBJ2-1, is DVKVTQSSRYLVKRTGEKVFLECVQDMDHENMFWYRQDPGLGLRLIYFSYDVKMKEKGDIPEGYSVSREKKERFSLILESASTNQTSMYLCASSFYSSGGAYEQFFGPGTRLTVL.